Included here is one T cell receptor beta chain sequence, with context. The source of the sample is a study of blood T cell repertoires in COVID-19. Sequencing used immunoSEQ multiplex PCR; TCRdb keeps in-frame clones, though not all of them. The table shows 150,000 to 200,000 clones, with roughly four fifths occurring only once. The sequenced sample consisted of peripheral blood. The receptor was derived from a human donor with acute or convalescent COVID-19. The donor label of this sample is uncertain.

CDR3 protein: CATSRDRQGTYEQYF. CDR3 sequence (DNA): TGTGCCACCAGCAGAGATCGACAGGGGACCTACGAGCAGTACTTC. V is TRBV15 and J is TRBJ2-7; 8 bases are shared with TRBD1. The CDR3 extends over 15 amino acids. Looked up from germline, CDR1 is LNHNV and CDR2 is YYDKDF (reference sequence). With V trimmed by 0 bases and J by 2 bases, 3 bases remained unmatched.